Below are 19 T cell receptor beta chains sequenced from a single sample in a study of blood T cell repertoires in COVID-19. The method was immunoSEQ multiplex PCR; TCRdb's version includes in-frame clones alone and lacks a portion of them. The sample consists of more than 250,000 clones, roughly 88% of them appearing once. Sequences were obtained from peripheral blood. The receptor set was obtained from a woman aged 50 to 60 with acute or convalescent COVID-19.

The V call is TRBV3-1 (or the pseudogene TRBV3-2), the J call TRBJ1-5; D perhaps matches TRBD1 (5 bases). This CDR3 contains 19 residues. V dropped 0 bases and J dropped 6 bases, with 24 bases sitting between them. CDR1 is LGHDT, CDR2 YNNKEL, per germline (reference sequence). The CDR3 coding sequence is TGTGCCAGCAGCCAAGAGGAGGGAAGTATTCAGGGTGGGCGTCAGCCCCAGCATTTT. Translated: CASSQEEGSIQGGRQPQHF.

The chain combines TRBV11-2 with TRBJ2-7; possibly TRBD2 for D (6 bases). The CDR3 contains 12 residues. Germline V CDR1 and CDR2: SGHAT, FQNNGV. Trimming cost V 3 bases and J 6 bases, with 9 bases left between them. CDR3 DNA: TGTGCCAGCAGCTTTCTAGCGTCCGAGCAGTACTTC. Translating it yields CASSFLASEQYF.

The V gene is TRBV28, the J gene TRBJ2-7; 14 bases map to TRBD2. Germline assignment: CDR1 MDHEN and CDR2 SYDVKM. This CDR3 has 19 amino acids. Losses at the gene ends were 7 bases for V and 3 bases for J; bases not matched to a gene: 17. The CDR3 protein is CASMGLVGLAGVQSYEQYF. CDR3 sequence (DNA): TGTGCCAGCATGGGGTTAGTGGGACTAGCGGGAGTTCAGAGCTACGAGCAGTACTTC. The full variable domain, its missing parts supplied by reference TRBV28 and TRBJ2-7, is DVKVTQSSRYLVKRTGEKVFLECVQDMDHENMFWYRQDPGLGLRLIYFSYDVKMKEKGDIPEGYSVSREKKERFSLILESASTNQTSMYLCASMGLVGLAGVQSYEQYFGPGTRLTVT.

The chain joins TRBV27 to TRBJ2-1; 7 bases line up with TRBD2. CDR3 length equals 15 residues. V lost 4 bases to trimming and J lost 3 bases; unmatched junction nucleotides: 6. CDR1 MNHEY and CDR2 SMNVEV come from the germline V gene (reference sequence). CDR3 amino acids: CASSWGGSIYNEQFF. The CDR3 DNA reads TGTGCCAGCAGTTGGGGCGGGAGTATCTACAATGAGCAGTTCTTC.

This chain connects TRBV25-1 to TRBJ2-5, with TRBD1 matching over 8 bases. The CDR3 length is 13 residues. V gave up 7 bases and J gave up 3 bases; unmatched junction bases: 4. Germline lookup yields CDR1 MGHDK and CDR2 SYGVNS. Written as DNA, the CDR3 is TGTGCCAGCACCCGGGACAGGAAAGAGACCCAGTACTTC. This sequence encodes CASTRDRKETQYF.

This clone was seen a few times. The gene calls are TRBV7-3 and TRBJ1-1; 7 positions agree with TRBD1. With 5 bases clipped from V and 5 bases from J, the junction kept 5 bases outside the gene matches. Germline lookup yields CDR1 SGHTA and CDR2 FQGTGA. The CDR3 has 13 residues. DNA for the CDR3: TGTGCCAGCAGCCTCGACAGGGAGACTGAAGCTTTCTTT. Its protein is CASSLDRETEAFF.

The chain uses TRBV28 and TRBJ2-3; possible D gene TRBD2, 5 bases. V was trimmed by 2 bases and J by 3 bases, leaving 12 bases between them. The germline CDR1 and CDR2 sequences are MDHEN and SYDVKM. The CDR3 has 15 amino acids. The CDR3 sequence is CASSLEAGGTDTQYF. The CDR3 nucleotides are TGTGCCAGCAGTTTAGAGGCGGGTGGGACAGATACGCAGTATTTT. Using reference TRBV28 and TRBJ2-3 for the parts outside the CDR3, the full variable domain is DVKVTQSSRYLVKRTGEKVFLECVQDMDHENMFWYRQDPGLGLRLIYFSYDVKMKEKGDIPEGYSVSREKKERFSLILESASTNQTSMYLCASSLEAGGTDTQYFGPGTRLTVL.

The chain has TRBV11-3 and TRBJ2-1; no clear D. Trimming pared 6 bases from V and 9 bases from J, leaving 15 bases between. Germline values: CDR1 SGHNT, CDR2 YENEEA. The CDR3 totals 13 residues. CDR3 DNA sequence: TGTGCCAGCAGACGTCTACTCCCAGGTGAGCAGTTCTTC. It codes for CASRRLLPGEQFF.

The chain employs TRBV4-3 and TRBJ1-2; D is possibly TRBD1 (6 bases). This CDR3 has 15 amino acids. The germline V and J ends were trimmed by 0 bases and 7 bases, with 15 bases remaining between them. CDR1 LGHNA and CDR2 YSLEER come from the germline V gene. Here the CDR3 reads CASSQEFLGASGYTF. The CDR3 nucleotides read TGCGCCAGCAGCCAAGAATTTTTGGGGGCAAGTGGCTACACCTTC.

This clone was found once. The V and J genes are TRBV7-9 and TRBJ1-2; 7 bases fit TRBD1. The CDR3 runs 15 residues. V dropped 8 bases and J dropped 6; count of bases not matched to a gene: 15. The germline V gene encodes CDR1 SEHNR and CDR2 FQNEAQ (reference sequence). The DNA for the CDR3 is TGTGCCAGCGGACCTCGGACAGGCGGCGCTAATGGCTACACCTTC. This translates into CASGPRTGGANGYTF.

V usage is TRBV18 and J usage is TRBJ2-7, with 11 bases that match TRBD2. Per the germline V gene, CDR1 is KGHSH and CDR2 is LQKENI. The CDR3 runs to 18 residues. The J segment lost 4 bases and the V segment lost 3 bases, leaving 14 bases of the junction unmatched. In DNA form, the CDR3 reads TGTGCCAGCTCACCTCGGCTAGCGGGAGGCCTGGGGGTATACGAGCAGTACTTC. This codes for CASSPRLAGGLGVYEQYF.

CDR3 loop: CATSTDNANTGELFF. The CDR3 bases are TGTGCCACCAGCACCGACAACGCGAACACCGGGGAGCTGTTTTTT. The chain has TRBV24-1 and TRBJ2-2; D gene uncertain. V lost 7 bases, J lost 0 bases, and 11 bases lay in between. The CDR3 runs to 15 residues. Germline assignment: CDR1 KGHDR and CDR2 SFDVKD.

The chain is built from TRBV7-2 and TRBJ2-3, with 11 nucleotides matching TRBD2. Per the germline V gene, CDR1 is SGHTA and CDR2 is FQGNSA. V shed 4 bases and J 4 bases; nucleotides not matched to a gene: 4. This CDR3 is 15 amino acids long. The CDR3 nucleotides are TGTGCCAGCAGCTGGCTAGCGGGAGGTGCAGATACGCAGTATTTT. Translation: CASSWLAGGADTQYF.

Details on this clone: Other nucleotide sequences from this sample produce the same CDR3. CDR3 in DNA: TGCGCCAGCAGCTTGGCCGGGACAGGGAACTATGGCTACACCTTC. Translated, it gives CASSLAGTGNYGYTF. This chain joins TRBV5-1 and TRBJ1-2, with TRBD1 identical over 9 bases. The CDR3 has 15 residues. Germline V gene data show CDR1 as SGHRS and CDR2 as YFSETQ. V shed 0 bases, J shed 2 bases, and the junction held 2 bases outside the gene matches.

The chain links TRBV29-1 to TRBJ2-7; D unresolved. CDR1 is SQVTM and CDR2 is ANQGSEA in the germline V gene. V was trimmed by 7 bases and J by 2 bases, leaving 9 bases between them. The CDR3 covers 11 residues. This CDR3 reads CSAFTAYEQYF. CDR3 in DNA: TGCAGCGCATTTACAGCCTACGAGCAGTACTTC.

This sequence joins TRBV5-1 and TRBJ1-2; 10 bases are shared with TRBD1. This CDR3 has 18 amino acids. Germline trimming cut 0 bases from V and 2 bases from J; bases unmatched to any gene: 10. In germline, CDR1 is SGHRS, CDR2 YFSETQ. CDR3 protein: CASSLDPGQGFLNYGYTF. The CDR3 nucleotides read TGCGCCAGCAGCTTGGATCCGGGACAGGGGTTTTTAAACTATGGCTACACCTTC.

This chain links TRBV7-9 with TRBJ1-1, with D unresolved. The V gene's germline CDR1 is SEHNR and CDR2 FQNEAQ (reference sequence). The V end was cut by 2 bases, the J end by 2 bases, with 3 bases between. This CDR3 is 12 amino acids long. The chain's CDR3 is CASSLINTEAFF. Here the CDR3 DNA reads TGTGCCAGCAGCTTAATAAACACTGAAGCTTTCTTT. Using reference TRBV7-9 and TRBJ1-1 for the parts outside the CDR3, the full variable domain is DTGVSQNPRHKITKRGQNVTFRCDPISEHNRLYWYRQTLGQGPEFLTYFQNEAQLEKSRLLSDRFSAERPKGSFSTLEIQRTEQGDSAMYLCASSLINTEAFFGQGTRLTVV.

The chain combines TRBV12-3 or TRBV12-4 with TRBJ1-1; TRBD1 might be the D (5 bases). The CDR3 has 13 residues. Trimming cost V 6 bases and J 6 bases, with 14 bases left between them. CDR3 nucleotides: TGTGCCAGCAGGGGACTGATCCTGGCTGAAGCTTTCTTT. It codes for CASRGLILAEAFF.

This clone was detected once. The chain is built from TRBV3-1 (or the pseudogene TRBV3-2) and TRBJ1-1; TRBD1 is a possible D gene (6 bases). Between the trimmed V and J ends, which lost 4 bases and 0 bases, there was a span of 12 bases. Germline CDR1 and CDR2: LGHDT and YNNKEL (reference sequence). The CDR3 totals 15 residues. CDR3: CASSPRGAVNTEAFF. CDR3 sequence (DNA): TGTGCCAGCAGCCCGCGGGGGGCGGTGAACACTGAAGCTTTCTTT.